The 11 T cell receptor beta chains below come from one sample, sequenced in a study of cytomegalovirus exposure and HLA in healthy donors. Libraries were prepared by immunoSEQ multiplex PCR; TCRdb keeps only in-frame clonotypes and omits some of them. The table lists about 280,000 clones, 88% of them singletons. Sequencing was done on a sample of PBMCs. These receptors were collected from a woman between 18 and 30 years old in good health and CMV-seronegative.

CDR3 protein: CASRGGASGAYNEQFF. As DNA, the CDR3 is TGTGCCAGCAGGGGAGGCGCTAGCGGGGCTTACAATGAGCAGTTCTTC. V usage is TRBV28 and J usage is TRBJ2-1; 9 bases fit TRBD2. V gave up 6 bases and J gave up 4 bases; unmatched junction bases: 10. CDR1 and CDR2 (germline): MDHEN, SYDVKM. The CDR3 contains 16 residues.

The chain carries TRBV5-1 and TRBJ2-7; 9 nucleotides line up with TRBD2. V lost 0 bases and J lost 1; bases outside the gene matches: 5. This CDR3 comprises 16 residues. Germline V gene lookup returns CDR1 SGHRS and CDR2 YFSETQ. CDR3 residues: CASSLASGTFSYEQYF. As DNA, the CDR3 is TGCGCCAGCAGCTTGGCTAGCGGGACCTTTTCCTACGAGCAGTACTTC.

Notes on this clone: Within the sample, other DNA sequences also encode this same CDR3. This sequence joins TRBV5-1 and TRBJ2-5; D may be TRBD1 (6 bases). Trimming stripped 7 bases from V and 4 bases from J, with 14 bases between. The CDR3 is 13 residues long. The germline V gene has CDR1 SGHRS and CDR2 YFSETQ. The chain's CDR3 is CASSRQGTETQYF. CDR3 bases: TGCGCCAGCTCCAGGCAGGGGACAGAGACCCAGTACTTC.

This chain connects TRBV7-2 to TRBJ2-7; D not resolved. The CDR3 consists of 15 residues. Germline V gene sequence: CDR1 SGHTA, CDR2 FQGNSA. Trimming shortened V by 5 bases and J by 0 bases, and 14 bases separated the two germline ends. The CDR3 coding sequence is TGTGCCAGCAGCCCTCTACCTTCGGGCTCCTACGAGCAGTACTTC. This encodes CASSPLPSGSYEQYF. The complete variable domain, with remaining parts taken from reference TRBV7-2 and TRBJ2-7, reads GAGVSQSPSNKVTEKGKDVELRCDPISGHTALYWYRQSLGQGLEFLIYFQGNSAPDKSGLPSDRFSAERTGGSVSTLTIQRTQQEDSAVYLCASSPLPSGSYEQYFGPGTRLTVT.

The table lists this clone with a few counts. This chain connects TRBV9 to TRBJ2-1; a weak D match, TRBD2 (5 bases). V was trimmed by 0 bases and J by 5 bases, leaving 15 bases between them. Germline CDR1 and CDR2: SGDLS and YYNGEE. CDR3 length: 16 residues. In DNA, the CDR3 is TGTGCCAGCAGCGTAGCCGGCCAGATAGCGCACAATGAGCAGTTCTTC. Amino acids: CASSVAGQIAHNEQFF. Based on the CDR3 plus reference TRBV9 and TRBJ2-1, the full variable domain is DSGVTQTPKHLITATGQRVTLRCSPRSGDLSVYWYQQSLDQGLQFLIQYYNGEERAKGNILERFSAQQFPDLHSELNLSSLELGDSALYFCASSVAGQIAHNEQFFGPGTRLTVL.

This rearrangement joins TRBV9 to TRBJ2-3, with D possibly matching TRBD2 (5 bases). Germline V gives CDR1 SGDLS, CDR2 YYNGEE. V lost 10 bases, J lost 2 bases, and 17 bases lay in between. The CDR3 sequence is 14 residues long. The CDR3 bases are TGTGCCTCCAGAAGCGGATTAAACACAGATACGCAGTATTTT. Translating it yields CASRSGLNTDTQYF.

The genes are TRBV28 and TRBJ1-2, with 7 positions matching TRBD1. The J segment lost 6 bases and the V segment lost 6 bases, leaving 13 bases of the junction unmatched. The length of the CDR3 is 15 residues. Per germline, CDR1 MDHEN and CDR2 SYDVKM. This chain's CDR3 is CASRSDRSLGDGYTF. The CDR3, as DNA: TGTGCCAGCAGATCGGACAGGTCGCTCGGGGATGGCTACACCTTC.

The chain is built from TRBV19 and TRBJ2-3, with D tentatively TRBD2 (6 bases). Trimming removed 3 bases from V and 1 base from J, with 8 bases in between. Germline V lookup: CDR1 LNHDA, CDR2 SQIVND (reference sequence). This CDR3 contains 14 residues. The CDR3 DNA is TGTGCCAGTAGTATCATAGCGGGCACAGATACGCAGTATTTT. The encoded protein is CASSIIAGTDTQYF. Looking up the rest from reference TRBV19 and TRBJ2-3 gives the full variable domain: DGGITQSPKYLFRKEGQNVTLSCEQNLNHDAMYWYRQDPGQGLRLIYYSQIVNDFQKGDIAEGYSVSREKKESFPLTVTSAQKNPTAFYLCASSIIAGTDTQYFGPGTRLTVL.

The J gene is TRBJ2-5, the V gene TRBV14, with D possibly TRBD2 on 5 matching bases. The V and J ends lost 5 bases and 5 bases respectively, with 15 bases between them. CDR3 length: 14 residues. The V gene's germline CDR1 is SGHDN and CDR2 FVKESK. CDR3 sequence reads: CASSEGGVYETQYF. The CDR3 DNA follows: TGTGCCAGCAGCGAAGGAGGAGTATACGAGACCCAGTACTTC. The full variable domain, completed using reference TRBV14 and TRBJ2-5, is EAGVTQFPSHSVIEKGQTVTLRCDPISGHDNLYWYRRVMGKEIKFLLHFVKESKQDESGMPNNRFLAERTGGTYSTLKVQPAELEDSGVYFCASSEGGVYETQYFGPGTRLLVL.

The chain has TRBV29-1 and TRBJ2-5; possibly TRBD1 for D (6 bases). Germline CDR1 SQVTM, CDR2 ANQGSEA. Trimming shortened V by 2 bases and J by 5 bases, and 12 bases separated the two germline ends. The CDR3 is 13 residues long. The CDR3 DNA is TGCAGCGTTGAACGGAGTCAGGGGGAGACCCAGTACTTC. Its protein is CSVERSQGETQYF.

Many counts were recorded for this clone. J is TRBJ2-7 and V is TRBV27, with 8 bases matching TRBD2. The CDR3 contains 14 residues. J lost 2 bases, V lost 6 bases, and 6 bases had no gene match. In germline, CDR1 is MNHEY, CDR2 SMNVEV (reference sequence). Here the CDR3 DNA reads TGTGCCAGCAGCTCCGGGGGGGCGGCCTACGAGCAGTACTTC. Residues: CASSSGGAAYEQYF.